These T cell receptor beta chains were read from a single sample in a study of beta chain features in type 1 diabetes. TCRdb keeps only in-frame clones here, not all; method: immunoSEQ multiplex PCR. The table has 200,000 to 250,000 clones, roughly 14% seen once; the top ten hold more than 0.025%. The sample comprised naive CD4+ T cells from blood. The origin of the receptors is a woman in her thirties or forties in good health. Both conserved end residues are part of each CDR3. Each record gives: CDR3 length, V gene, J gene, D gene, CDR3 protein. A D gene is named only where the DNA matches it firmly.

length: 13; V: TRBV5-1; J: TRBJ2-5; D: -; CDR3: CASSWGTLETQYF
length: 14; V: TRBV7-9; J: TRBJ1-2; D: -; CDR3: CASRSRDTGEGYTF
length: 14; V: TRBV7-2; J: TRBJ1-3; D: TRBD1; CDR3: CASSVTGVRNTIYF
length: 17; V: TRBV18; J: TRBJ2-7; D: TRBD2; CDR3: CASSPISGGAFSYEQYF
length: 16; V: TRBV10-3; J: TRBJ2-5; D: TRBD2; CDR3: CAISESWGLAEETQYF
length: 15; V: TRBV18; J: TRBJ2-7; D: -; CDR3: CASSPDIRGGYEQYF
length: 14; V: TRBV7-9; J: TRBJ2-1; D: TRBD2; CDR3: CASSPSGGAYEQFF
length: 15; V: TRBV5-3; J: TRBJ2-7; D: -; CDR3: CARSAMGPVEDEQYF
length: 12; V: TRBV6-1; J: TRBJ1-3; D: TRBD1; CDR3: CATGTAGNTIYF
length: 15; V: TRBV5-4; J: TRBJ1-1; D: -; CDR3: CASSVDRPRNTEAFF
length: 12; V: TRBV29-1; J: TRBJ1-2; D: TRBD1; CDR3: CSVVGDSYGYTF
length: 15; V: TRBV5-4; J: TRBJ2-2; D: -; CDR3: CASSSPPNGAGELFF
length: 14; V: TRBV5-4; J: TRBJ1-1; D: -; CDR3: CASSLYDRNTEAFF
length: 15; V: TRBV5-1; J: TRBJ2-7; D: TRBD2; CDR3: CASSPLAGGIYEQYF
length: 14; V: TRBV28; J: TRBJ2-7; D: TRBD1; CDR3: CASRTGDLTYEQYF
length: 17; V: TRBV5-1; J: TRBJ2-7; D: TRBD2; CDR3: CASSPAGRSGGSYEQYF
length: 13; V: TRBV10-2; J: TRBJ1-5; D: TRBD1; CDR3: CASRQGINQPQHF
length: 15; V: TRBV7-2; J: TRBJ2-5; D: -; CDR3: CASSLGRAGQETQYF
length: 15; V: TRBV6-1; J: TRBJ1-2; D: -; CDR3: CASSEAAQGPWGYTF
length: 16; V: TRBV7-8; J: TRBJ1-5; D: -; CDR3: CASGVEGGGVNQPQHF
length: 15; V: TRBV9; J: TRBJ1-5; D: TRBD1; CDR3: CASSPGQSSNQPQHF
length: 16; V: TRBV9; J: TRBJ2-3; D: -; CDR3: CASSVVSRTSTDTQYF
length: 16; V: TRBV6-1; J: TRBJ2-1; D: TRBD1; CDR3: CASSEDLGGFYNEQFF
length: 13; V: TRBV5-8; J: TRBJ1-1; D: -; CDR3: CASSLQRNTEAFF
length: 15; V: TRBV6-1; J: TRBJ1-1; D: -; CDR3: CASRTQAQMNTEAFF
length: 15; V: TRBV14; J: TRBJ1-2; D: -; CDR3: CASSQDGRGWYGYTF
length: 18; V: TRBV12-5; J: TRBJ2-2; D: TRBD1; CDR3: CASGLLSQQGARTGELFF
length: 14; V: TRBV7-9; J: TRBJ1-6; D: TRBD1; CDR3: CASSGQGANSPLHF
length: 15; V: TRBV6-5; J: TRBJ2-3; D: TRBD2; CDR3: CASSQGTRRTDTQYF
length: 11; V: TRBV19; J: TRBJ2-5; D: -; CDR3: CASRLQETQYF
length: 14; V: TRBV2; J: TRBJ2-2; D: -; CDR3: CASGTIQGPGELFF
length: 15; V: TRBV5-6; J: TRBJ2-2; D: -; CDR3: CASSLAGVRSGELFF
length: 12; V: TRBV5-1; J: TRBJ1-1; D: -; CDR3: CASSETETEAFF
length: 15; V: TRBV7-2; J: TRBJ1-2; D: -; CDR3: CASSLDRGVNYGYTF
length: 16; V: TRBV7-9; J: TRBJ2-5; D: TRBD1; CDR3: CASSFFHGQGQETQYF
length: 13; V: TRBV6-5; J: TRBJ1-1; D: -; CDR3: CASFIARTTEAFF
length: 15; V: TRBV5-1; J: TRBJ2-1; D: TRBD2; CDR3: CASSKGSGGKGEQFF
length: 16; V: TRBV7-9; J: TRBJ1-6; D: TRBD1; CDR3: CASSLSTGTGVSPLHF
length: 16; V: TRBV6-5; J: TRBJ2-7; D: TRBD1; CDR3: CASSYQAGTGGFEQYF
length: 14; V: TRBV9; J: TRBJ2-7; D: -; CDR3: CASSVEQFSYEQYF
length: 13; V: TRBV10-2; J: TRBJ2-5; D: TRBD2; CDR3: CASRLAGVETQYF
length: 14; V: TRBV10-1; J: TRBJ1-6; D: -; CDR3: CASSERQMNSPLHF
length: 12; V: TRBV2; J: TRBJ2-1; D: TRBD1; CDR3: CASKQGADEQFF
length: 14; V: TRBV7-2; J: TRBJ2-2; D: TRBD1; CDR3: CASKRDSNTGELFF
length: 16; V: TRBV7-2; J: TRBJ2-1; D: -; CDR3: CASSLGGGASHNEQFF
length: 15; V: TRBV18; J: TRBJ1-3; D: -; CDR3: CASSPQESSGNTIYF
length: 12; V: TRBV19; J: TRBJ1-2; D: TRBD1; CDR3: CASRWTGGGYTF
length: 15; V: TRBV18; J: TRBJ2-7; D: TRBD1; CDR3: CASSRRTGGFNEQYF
length: 14; V: TRBV2; J: TRBJ1-3; D: -; CDR3: CASSGRGSGNTIYF
length: 14; V: TRBV29-1; J: TRBJ1-1; D: -; CDR3: CSVDRSGMNTEAFF
length: 21; V: TRBV5-1; J: TRBJ2-6; D: TRBD1; CDR3: CASSAWPVTGSFYSGANVLTF
length: 14; V: TRBV7-7; J: TRBJ2-5; D: -; CDR3: CASSSLGGVETQYF
length: 14; V: TRBV7-9; J: TRBJ2-2; D: -; CDR3: CASRISSNTGELFF
length: 13; V: TRBV27; J: TRBJ1-2; D: -; CDR3: CASSRGGPGGYTF
length: 16; V: TRBV18; J: TRBJ1-5; D: TRBD1; CDR3: CASSPDRSGIGQPQHF
length: 15; V: TRBV5-1; J: TRBJ2-5; D: TRBD1; CDR3: CASSLGQGARETQYF
length: 14; V: TRBV7-2; J: TRBJ2-7; D: TRBD1; CDR3: CASSQDRGRNEQYF